This T cell receptor beta chain was observed in a study of cytomegalovirus exposure and HLA in healthy donors. Germline V gene sequence: CDR1 MDHEN, CDR2 SYDVKM. V lost 7 bases, J lost 1 base, and 10 bases lay in between. The CDR3 sequence is 14 residues long. PCR amplification relied on 60 Vbeta primers (plus 13 Jbeta primers). Method: immunoSEQ multiplex PCR; TCRdb's copy keeps in-frame clones and lacks some. Here the sample spans roughly 190,000 clones, 82% being singletons. The V call is TRBV28, the J call TRBJ2-2, with TRBD2 as a possible D gene (6 bases). This receptor was identified in a woman younger than 30 in good health and CMV-seronegative. The sequenced sample consisted of PBMCs. Here the CDR3 DNA reads TGTGCCAGCAAGGAGGGAGGGAACACCGGGGAGCTGTTTTTT. The encoded protein is CASKEGGNTGELFF.